The 9 T cell receptor beta chains reported below all come from one sample, sequenced in a study of blood T cell repertoires in COVID-19. The assay was immunoSEQ multiplex PCR, and TCRdb's table has in-frame clones only and misses some. The table lists some 240,000 clones, around three quarters of them singletons. What was sequenced was peripheral blood. These receptors all stem from a woman aged 70-85 years with acute or convalescent COVID-19.

The chain joins TRBV5-1 to TRBJ2-2; D ambiguous. Germline V gives CDR1 SGHRS, CDR2 YFSETQ. There are 15 residues in the CDR3. V was shortened by 0 bases and J by 3 bases, with 9 bases between the two germline ends. The CDR3 here is CASSLVTSYTGELFF. The CDR3 nucleotides are TGCGCCAGCAGCTTGGTGACTTCTTACACCGGGGAGCTGTTTTTT.

The chain combines TRBV19 with TRBJ2-5; 8 bases agree with TRBD1. The CDR3 loop spans 13 amino acids. V shed 8 bases, J shed 4 bases, and the junction held 6 bases outside the gene matches. Germline V lookup: CDR1 LNHDA, CDR2 SQIVND (reference sequence). CDR3 loop: CASQDRDGETQYF. CDR3 DNA: TGTGCCAGTCAGGACAGGGATGGAGAGACCCAGTACTTC.

The chain couples TRBV18 to TRBJ2-1; perhaps TRBD2 as D (7 bases). CDR3 length: 15 residues. Trimming took off 4 bases at V and 0 bases at J, with 10 bases between the two ends. Germline lookup yields CDR1 KGHSH and CDR2 LQKENI. CDR3 sequence: CASSLGGASYNEQFF. The CDR3 DNA is TGTGCCAGCTCACTGGGGGGGGCCTCCTACAATGAGCAGTTCTTC.

This chain uses TRBV5-1 with TRBJ1-1; no definite D call. The ends were cut back, 8 bases at V and 3 bases at J, with 23 bases in the middle. The CDR3 has 16 amino acids. Germline V lookup: CDR1 SGHRS, CDR2 YFSETQ. CDR3 region: CARTGPTTCGHTEAFF. The CDR3 DNA sequence: TGCGCCAGGACCGGACCCACCACCTGCGGGCACACTGAAGCTTTCTTT.

The gene calls are TRBV19 and TRBJ1-1, with D hard to call. The CDR3 runs 13 residues. Germline CDR1 reads LNHDA; CDR2 reads SQIVND (reference sequence). V was clipped by 4 bases and J by 3 bases, with 9 bases between them. In DNA, the CDR3 is TGTGCCAGTAGTACCGACACCTACACTGAAGCTTTCTTT. This gives the protein CASSTDTYTEAFF.

The rearrangement uses TRBV29-1 and TRBJ2-5; the D gene is possibly TRBD2 (5 bases). The CDR3 spans 14 residues. Germline CDR1 is SQVTM and CDR2 is ANQGSEA. V shed 7 bases and J shed 4 bases, with 19 bases lying between them. CDR3 residues: CSARRLMPGETQYF. The CDR3, as DNA: TGCAGCGCGCGGAGGCTAATGCCAGGAGAGACCCAGTACTTC.

V and J are TRBV5-1 and TRBJ1-2; possible D gene TRBD1, 5 bases. The germline V gene has CDR1 SGHRS and CDR2 YFSETQ. V was pared by 4 bases and J by 5 bases, with 15 bases between. This CDR3 is 14 amino acids long. As DNA, the CDR3 is TGCGCCAGCAGCCCCCCCGGGACTGGGTATGGCTACACCTTC. Translated, it gives CASSPPGTGYGYTF.

This sequence joins TRBV10-3 and TRBJ2-7, with 8 positions matching TRBD1. V trimming: 6 bases; J trimming: 2 bases; junction bases outside the gene matches: 12. The CDR3 contains 16 residues. Germline CDR1 is ENHRY and CDR2 is SYGVKD. DNA of the CDR3: TGTGCCATCAGACCAACCGGGACAGGCACGGCCTACGAGCAGTACTTC. Its protein product is CAIRPTGTGTAYEQYF.

The rearrangement joins TRBV7-9 to TRBJ2-6; 8 positions agree with TRBD2. CDR3 length: 20 amino acids. CDR1 SEHNR and CDR2 FQNEAQ come from the germline V gene (reference sequence). Unmatched junction bases numbered 15, after V lost 5 bases and J lost 0 bases. The CDR3 DNA is TGTGCCAGCAGCACCCAGGCGGGAGGCAGGGTAACCTCTGGGGCCAACGTCCTGACTTTC. It is translated as CASSTQAGGRVTSGANVLTF.